This T cell receptor (beta chain) derives from a study of blood T cell repertoires in COVID-19. Study background: The cDNA or gDNA used as material had been derived from T cells, B-cell-depleted T cells, or PBMCs.

Assay used: immunoSEQ multiplex PCR; TCRdb lists only in-frame clones, some missing. This sample yields approximately 110,000 clones, of which roughly nine tenths are seen a single time; roughly 32% belongs to the top ten. The germline gives CDR1 MNHEY, CDR2 SVGAGI. The CDR3 covers 15 residues. V lost 0 bases and J lost 2, with 11 bases in between. In this sample, this clone turned up once. This sequence was found in a woman of 80 years or more with acute or convalescent COVID-19. V is TRBV6-5 and J is TRBJ2-7; D is ambiguous. The sequenced sample consisted of peripheral blood. CDR3 region: CASSYSSVGPYEQYF. The CDR3 nucleotides are TGTGCCAGCAGTTACTCAAGCGTCGGCCCCTACGAGCAGTACTTC.